This T cell receptor (beta chain) was sequenced for a study of blood T cell repertoires in COVID-19. The overall study: COVID-19 samples, acute and convalescent, were from the United States, Italy and Spain. In each case, the material was cDNA or gDNA derived from T cells, B-cell-depleted T cells, or PBMCs.

Authors' data handling: By means of reference gene primer amplification, nucleated cell counts were estimated. The data were produced by immunoSEQ multiplex PCR, yet TCRdb's version contains in-frame clones alone and is incomplete. V, J and clone size derive from that table, while D and trimming were established from the DNA sequence. The table lists approximately 180,000 clones, 82% of them singletons. The CDR3 runs 12 residues. CDR1 is SGHTA, CDR2 FQGNSA, per germline. V lost 5 bases and J 0 bases, leaving 4 bases between the germline ends. The specimen was peripheral blood. This receptor was taken from a woman in her seventies with acute or convalescent COVID-19. V gene TRBV7-2 combines with J gene TRBJ1-1; D unresolved. The CDR3 loop is CASSRVNTEAFF. In DNA, the CDR3 is TGTGCCAGCAGCCGAGTGAACACTGAAGCTTTCTTT.